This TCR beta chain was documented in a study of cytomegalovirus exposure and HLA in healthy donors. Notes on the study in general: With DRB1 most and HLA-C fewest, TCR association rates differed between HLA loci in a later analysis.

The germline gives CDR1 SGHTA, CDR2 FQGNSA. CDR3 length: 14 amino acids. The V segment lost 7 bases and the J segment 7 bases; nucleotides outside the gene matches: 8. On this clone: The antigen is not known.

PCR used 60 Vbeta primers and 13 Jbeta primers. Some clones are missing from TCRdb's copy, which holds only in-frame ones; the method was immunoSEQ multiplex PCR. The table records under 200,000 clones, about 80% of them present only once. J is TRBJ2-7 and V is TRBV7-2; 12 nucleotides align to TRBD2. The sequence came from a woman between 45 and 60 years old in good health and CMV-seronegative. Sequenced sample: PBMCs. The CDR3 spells CASTRLAGVGEQYF. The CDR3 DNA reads TGTGCCAGCACCCGACTAGCGGGAGTGGGTGAGCAGTACTTC.